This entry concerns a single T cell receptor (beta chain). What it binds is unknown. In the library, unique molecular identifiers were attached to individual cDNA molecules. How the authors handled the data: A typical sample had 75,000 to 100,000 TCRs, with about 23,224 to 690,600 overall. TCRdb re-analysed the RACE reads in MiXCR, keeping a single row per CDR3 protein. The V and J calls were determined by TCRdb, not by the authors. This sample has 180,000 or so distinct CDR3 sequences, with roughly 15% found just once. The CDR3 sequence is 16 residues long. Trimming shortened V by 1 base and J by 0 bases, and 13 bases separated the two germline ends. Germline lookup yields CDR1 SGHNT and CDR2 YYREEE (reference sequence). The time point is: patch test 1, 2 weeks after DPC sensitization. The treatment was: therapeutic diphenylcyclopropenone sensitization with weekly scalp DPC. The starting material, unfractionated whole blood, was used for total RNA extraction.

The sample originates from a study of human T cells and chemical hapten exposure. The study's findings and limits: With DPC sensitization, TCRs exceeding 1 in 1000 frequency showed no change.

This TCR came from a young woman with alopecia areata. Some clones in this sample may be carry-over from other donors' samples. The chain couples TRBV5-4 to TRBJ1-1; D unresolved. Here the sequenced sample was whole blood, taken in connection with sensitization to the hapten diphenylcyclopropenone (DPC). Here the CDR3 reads CASSLPGSGLNTEAFF. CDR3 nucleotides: TGTGCCAGCAGCTTGCCCGGGTCCGGGTTGAACACTGAAGCTTTCTTT. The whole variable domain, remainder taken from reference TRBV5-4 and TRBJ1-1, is ETGVTQSPTHLIKTRGQQVTLRCSSQSGHNTVSWYQQALGQGPQFIFQYYREEENGRGNFPPRFSGLQFPNYSSELNVNALELDDSALYLCASSLPGSGLNTEAFFGQGTRLTVV.